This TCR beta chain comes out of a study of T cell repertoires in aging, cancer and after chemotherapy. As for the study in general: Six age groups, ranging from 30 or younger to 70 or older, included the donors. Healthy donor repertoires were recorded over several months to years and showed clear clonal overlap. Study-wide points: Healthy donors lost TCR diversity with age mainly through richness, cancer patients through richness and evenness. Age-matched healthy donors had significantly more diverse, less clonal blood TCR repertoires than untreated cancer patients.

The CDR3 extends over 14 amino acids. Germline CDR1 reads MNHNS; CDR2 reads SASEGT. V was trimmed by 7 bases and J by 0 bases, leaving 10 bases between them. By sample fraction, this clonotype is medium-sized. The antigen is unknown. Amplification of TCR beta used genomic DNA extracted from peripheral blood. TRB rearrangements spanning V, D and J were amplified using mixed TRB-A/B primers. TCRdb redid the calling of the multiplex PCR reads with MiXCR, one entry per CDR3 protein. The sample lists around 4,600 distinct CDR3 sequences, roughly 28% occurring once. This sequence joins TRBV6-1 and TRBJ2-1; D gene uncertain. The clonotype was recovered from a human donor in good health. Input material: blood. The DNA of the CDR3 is TGTGCCAGCACCCACAGCAGCTCCTACAATGAGCAGTTCTTC. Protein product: CASTHSSSYNEQFF.